A selection of T cell receptor beta chains follows, all from one sample in a study of shared clonotypes between healthy human individuals. Produced via immunoSEQ multiplex PCR; TCRdb's table is partial and in-frame only. The sample lists over a million clones; approximately 68% were seen once. Input material: memory CD4+ T cells sorted from blood. The source is a man aged 18 to 30 in good health. The CDR3 runs from the conserved cysteine through the conserved F or W. D genes are given only for firm matches. Size is stated for part of the rows, as once, few or many counts, or as a class when the clone is expanded.

abundance	d_gene	v_gene	j_gene	CDR3aa	CDR3nt
NA	NA	TRBV6-1	TRBJ2-5	CASSPIQGSVETQYF	TGTGCCAGCAGTCCTATTCAGGGTAGCGTCGAGACCCAGTACTTC
once	TRBD2	TRBV9	TRBJ2-7	CASSVGAGETYEQYF	TGTGCCAGCAGCGTAGGAGCGGGGGAGACCTACGAGCAGTACTTC
NA	TRBD2	TRBV28	TRBJ2-4	CASSLASGGAAKNIQYF	TGTGCCAGCAGTTTGGCTAGCGGGGGGGCAGCCAAAAACATTCAGTACTTC
NA	NA	TRBV28	TRBJ1-2	CASTLLLANGYTF	TGTGCCAGCACCCTACTCCTCGCCAATGGCTACACCTTC
NA	NA	TRBV14	TRBJ2-1	CASSRTTEQFF	TGTGCCAGCAGTCGGACCACCGAGCAGTTCTTC
few	NA	TRBV12-5	TRBJ1-2	CASGLAHRYGYTF	TGTGCTAGTGGTTTGGCACACAGGTATGGCTACACCTTC
NA	TRBD2	TRBV4-2	TRBJ2-3	CASSLRKPAGGPDTQYF	TGTGCCAGCAGCCTACGAAAGCCAGCGGGGGGTCCAGATACGCAGTATTTT
NA	NA	TRBV12-5	TRBJ2-5	CASAPPGLGTQYF	TGTGCTAGTGCCCCCCCCGGTCTGGGGACCCAGTACTTC
NA	TRBD1	TRBV30	TRBJ2-5	CAWSADRVWETQYF	TGTGCCTGGAGTGCTGACAGGGTTTGGGAGACCCAGTACTTC
once	NA	TRBV15	TRBJ1-1	CATSRVEGGAEAFF	TGTGCCACCAGCAGAGTGGAGGGCGGCGCTGAAGCTTTCTTT
NA	NA	TRBV6-1	TRBJ1-2	CASSGGGQSLGGYTF	TGTGCCAGCAGTGGAGGAGGACAGTCCCTCGGGGGCTACACCTTC
NA	TRBD1	TRBV18	TRBJ1-1	CASSALTGVSTEAFF	TGTGCCAGCTCAGCACTGACAGGGGTGAGCACTGAAGCTTTCTTT
few	NA	TRBV29-1	TRBJ1-2	CSVDVRVKGYTF	TGCAGCGTTGATGTACGGGTTAAGGGCTACACCTTC
once	TRBD1	TRBV19	TRBJ2-5	CASSAWEGGKRETQYF	TGTGCCAGTAGTGCCTGGGAAGGGGGCAAGCGGGAGACCCAGTACTTC
NA	NA	TRBV10-3	TRBJ2-1	CAIREQGHPYNEQFF	TGTGCCATTCGAGAACAGGGCCACCCCTACAATGAGCAGTTCTTC
many	TRBD2	TRBV28	TRBJ2-5	CASSLTSGGQETQYF	TGTGCCAGCAGTTTAACTAGCGGGGGGCAAGAGACCCAGTACTTC
NA	TRBD2	TRBV27	TRBJ2-7	CASSFGTRLSEQYF	TGTGCCAGCAGTTTCGGGACTAGATTATCCGAGCAGTACTTC
NA	TRBD2	TRBV6-1	TRBJ2-5	CASSEVGEGTQYF	TGTGCCAGCAGTGAAGTAGGGGAGGGGACCCAGTACTTC
few	NA	TRBV5-1	TRBJ1-2	CASSSLGGAGGYTF	TGCGCCAGCAGCTCGCTAGGAGGCGCGGGTGGCTACACCTTC
NA	NA	TRBV5-6	TRBJ1-5	CASSLGRDQPQHF	TGTGCCAGCAGCTTGGGGAGGGATCAGCCCCAGCATTTT
NA	TRBD2	TRBV18	TRBJ2-7	CASSPERGGSYEQYF	TGTGCCAGCTCCCCCGAGAGGGGCGGGAGCTACGAGCAGTACTTC
NA	TRBD1	TRBV11-3	TRBJ2-1	CASSLSQGPYNEQFF	TGTGCCAGCAGCCTCTCACAGGGGCCCTACAATGAGCAGTTCTTC